A selection of T cell receptor beta chains follows, all from one sample in a study of blood T cells in healthy people across ages. Each CDR3 protein is one row after TCRdb ran MiXCR on the 5' RACE reads. The sample gives 1.5 million to 2 million distinct CDR3 sequences, under 30% of which show up once; 7.7% is in the top ten. The sequenced sample was blood. The receptors originated from a woman in her twenties or thirties in good health. The CDR3 runs from the conserved cysteine through the conserved F or W. Fields, in order: J gene, clone size, D gene, V gene, CDR3 protein, CDR3 DNA. A D gene is named only where the DNA matches it firmly. Some rows mark clone size as missing; the rest say once, few, many or name a class of expanded clone.

TRBJ2-1 - - TRBV7-3 CASSLRGGRDEQFF TGTGCCAGCAGCTTACGTGGGGGGCGAGATGAGCAGTTCTTC
TRBJ2-5 - TRBD2 TRBV7-2 CASSLEAGEYNEQYF TGTGCCAGCAGCTTAGAAGCGGGAGAATACAATGAGCAGTACTTC
TRBJ2-5 few TRBD2 TRBV3-1 CASSQDLAGVVETQYF TGTGCCAGCAGCCAAGATCTAGCGGGAGTAGTAGAGACCCAGTACTTC
TRBJ2-1 many - TRBV5-1 CASSLPGSGRGNEQFF TGCGCCAGCAGCCTCCCCGGCTCGGGCAGGGGTAATGAGCAGTTCTTC
TRBJ2-1 many - TRBV12-3/TRBV12-4 CASSLLASTYNEQFF TGTGCCAGCAGTTTGCTGGCGTCAACCTACAATGAGCAGTTCTTC
TRBJ2-7 - - TRBV5-1 CASSLDGGPGYEQYF TGCGCCAGCAGCTTGGACGGGGGCCCCGGGTACGAGCAGTACTTC
TRBJ1-6 few - TRBV7-6 CASSPRTYNSPLHF TGTGCCAGCAGCCCTAGGACTTATAATTCACCCCTCCACTTT
TRBJ1-6 - - TRBV7-2 CASGTGPFASPLHF TGTGCCAGCGGAACCGGGCCCTTCGCATCACCCCTCCACTTT
TRBJ2-6 few TRBD2 TRBV11-2 CASSQNPGGLSGANVLTF TGTGCCAGCAGCCAAAATCCGGGAGGCCTCTCTGGGGCCAACGTCCTGACTTTC
TRBJ2-1 - TRBD1 TRBV27 CASSRAPGGEQFF TGTGCCAGCAGTAGGGCCCCAGGGGGTGAGCAGTTCTTC
TRBJ2-2 - - TRBV7-2 CASSLDRDGELFF TGTGCCAGCAGCCTAGATAGGGACGGGGAGCTGTTTTTT
TRBJ2-3 - TRBD2 TRBV12-3/TRBV12-4 CASSLQRGNTDTQYF TGTGCCAGCAGTTTACAGCGGGGAAACACAGATACGCAGTATTTT
TRBJ2-7 many - TRBV7-8 CASSSTGTLTYEQYF TGTGCCAGCAGCTCGACCGGGACTCTCACCTACGAGCAGTACTTC
TRBJ1-5 few - TRBV2 CASMPGGDQPQHF TGTGCCAGCATGCCCGGAGGAGATCAGCCCCAGCATTTT
TRBJ2-1 - TRBD2 TRBV6-5 CASSQREDLSYNEQFF TGTGCCAGCAGTCAGCGGGAGGACCTCTCCTACAATGAGCAGTTCTTC
TRBJ2-3 - - TRBV4-1 CASSREGTDTQYF TGCGCCAGCAGTCGAGAGGGCACAGATACGCAGTATTTT
TRBJ2-2 - TRBD1 TRBV12-3/TRBV12-4 CASGTGDTGELFF TGTGCCAGCGGGACAGGGGACACCGGGGAGCTGTTTTTT
TRBJ1-4 - - TRBV2 CASIEEMHEKLFF TGTGCCAGCATTGAGGAGATGCATGAAAAACTGTTTTTT
TRBJ2-3 few TRBD2 TRBV5-6 CASSLPGTTYTQYF TGTGCCAGCAGCTTGCCCGGGACTACCTATACGCAGTATTTT
TRBJ2-7 many - TRBV5-1 CASSRTGTDSYEQYF TGCGCCAGCAGCAGGACCGGGACGGATTCCTACGAGCAGTACTTC
TRBJ2-2 few - TRBV20-1 CSARRQSTGELFF TGCAGTGCTAGAAGGCAGTCCACCGGGGAGCTGTTTTTT
TRBJ2-1 few - TRBV10-3 CAISGNNNEQFF TGTGCCATCAGTGGGAATAACAATGAGCAGTTCTTC